Listed below are T cell receptor beta chains from one sample, sequenced in a study of blood T cell repertoires in COVID-19. Method: immunoSEQ multiplex PCR; TCRdb's copy keeps in-frame clones and lacks some. In the table there are a few hundred thousand clones, around 83% of which are singletons. Specimen: peripheral blood. The source is a man younger than 40 who had recovered from COVID-19. The CDR3 runs from the conserved cysteine through the conserved F or W. Each record gives: V gene, D gene, clone size, J gene, CDR3 DNA, CDR3 protein. The D gene is left open where the match is weak. Rows may omit the clone size; those that give it use once, few, many or a size class.

TRBV11-2	.	.	TRBJ1-2	TGTGCCAGCAGCCCTCTTGGAGGGAACTATGGCTACACCTTC	CASSPLGGNYGYTF
TRBV2	TRBD1	few	TRBJ1-2	TGTGCCAGCAGGACAGGGGCCCGAAACTATGGCTACACCTTC	CASRTGARNYGYTF
TRBV6-5	.	few	TRBJ2-7	TGTGCCAGCAGTTACGTGGGGGGTACCAGCTCCTACGAGCAGTACTTC	CASSYVGGTSSYEQYF
TRBV6-5	.	.	TRBJ2-1	TGTGCCAGCAGTCCTCAGCCGGGGGTATTTGTTGAGCAGTTCTTC	CASSPQPGVFVEQFF
TRBV5-1	.	.	TRBJ2-1	TGCGCCAGCAGCTTGCGGTACAATGAGCAGTTCTTC	CASSLRYNEQFF
TRBV11-2	.	.	TRBJ1-5	TGTGCCACCTCCCCCGGGGTTGGCCAGCTCAATCAGCCCCAGCATTTT	CATSPGVGQLNQPQHF
TRBV2	TRBD1	.	TRBJ1-6	TGTGCCAGCGGCGGACAGGAAAATTCACCCCTCCACTTT	CASGGQENSPLHF
TRBV10-3	.	few	TRBJ1-1	TGTGCCATCAGTGGGCAGGGGAGAACTGAAGCTTTCTTT	CAISGQGRTEAFF
TRBV5-6	.	.	TRBJ2-7	TGTGCCAGCAGCCGGACAGTTGGGTTCTACGAGCAGTACTTC	CASSRTVGFYEQYF
TRBV6-1	.	few	TRBJ2-3	TGTGCCAGCAGTGAGGTTTTGTCACTAGCCGTTGAAGATACGCAGTATTTT	CASSEVLSLAVEDTQYF
TRBV5-1	.	.	TRBJ1-2	TGCGCCAGCAGCAGTGCGGGCCCGGGCTATGGCTACACCTTC	CASSSAGPGYGYTF
TRBV5-1	TRBD1	few	TRBJ1-2	TGCGCCAGCAGCTTGGGACAGGGTAGTGGCTACACCTTC	CASSLGQGSGYTF
TRBV27	TRBD1	.	TRBJ2-3	TGTGCCAGCAGTTTATATCCGGCCAGGGGGGATACGCAGTATTTT	CASSLYPARGDTQYF
TRBV9	.	.	TRBJ1-6	TGTGCCAGCAGCGATTCAGGCCCTTATTCACCCCTCCACTTT	CASSDSGPYSPLHF
TRBV19	TRBD1	.	TRBJ1-2	TGTGCCAGTAGCCCCGGACAGGGGCAACGCTATGGCTACACCTTC	CASSPGQGQRYGYTF
TRBV3-1/TRBV3-2	TRBD2	.	TRBJ2-2	TGTGCCAGCAGCTACGGGACTAGCGGGTACACCGGGGAGCTGTTTTTT	CASSYGTSGYTGELFF
TRBV10-3	TRBD1	.	TRBJ1-4	TGTGCCATCAGACAGGGGCCAAATGAAAAACTGTTTTTT	CAIRQGPNEKLFF
TRBV6-5	.	.	TRBJ1-2	TGTGCCACCGCGTCGGGGTCAGGAGACTATGGCTACACCTTC	CATASGSGDYGYTF
TRBV9	TRBD1	.	TRBJ1-1	TGTGCCAGCAGCGTAGAGGGGGCGCGGTCTGAAGCTTTCTTT	CASSVEGARSEAFF
TRBV7-6	TRBD2	.	TRBJ2-3	TGTGCCAGCAGCGAAGGACCTAGCGGGGGGATAACAGATACGCAGTATTTT	CASSEGPSGGITDTQYF
TRBV4-1	TRBD1	.	TRBJ1-3	TGCGCCAGCAGCCAAGGGGCAGCGAGACAGGGCACTGGAAACACCATATATTTT	CASSQGAARQGTGNTIYF
TRBV2	.	.	TRBJ2-5	TGTGCCAGCAGTGAAAGTAGGGGTCCCCAAGAGACCCAGTACTTC	CASSESRGPQETQYF
TRBV7-8	TRBD2	.	TRBJ2-5	TGTGCCAGCAGCCCGCAAGCTAGCGGGGGGGCAGAGACCCAGTACTTC	CASSPQASGGAETQYF
TRBV2	.	.	TRBJ2-5	TGTGCCAGCAGTCGGGGGGCCGAAGAAAAGACCCAGTACTTC	CASSRGAEEKTQYF
TRBV4-2	.	.	TRBJ1-5	TGTGCCAGCAGCCAAGCTTTGGGGGCTGATCAGCCCCAGCATTTT	CASSQALGADQPQHF
TRBV4-1	.	.	TRBJ2-3	TGCGCCAGCAGCCTTTACCCATTAGCGGCGAGCTCTGGCACAGATACGCAGTATTTT	CASSLYPLAASSGTDTQYF
TRBV19	.	once	TRBJ1-2	TGTGCCAGTACCATGCAGTCGCGGAACTATGGCTACACCTTC	CASTMQSRNYGYTF
TRBV19	.	.	TRBJ1-6	TGTGCCAGTAGTATACAGGGGCTGTATTCACCCCTCCACTTT	CASSIQGLYSPLHF
TRBV29-1	TRBD1	.	TRBJ1-1	TGCAGCGTCAACGGACAGGGGACCTTCACTGAAGCTTTCTTT	CSVNGQGTFTEAFF
TRBV5-1	TRBD1	.	TRBJ1-4	TGCGCCAGCAGCAGGGGGACAGGGGGCGGGAATGAAAAACTGTTTTTT	CASSRGTGGGNEKLFF
TRBV10-2	.	once	TRBJ1-1	TGCGCCAGCAGTGAAACAGGGAAGGCTTTCTTT	CASSETGKAFF
TRBV4-1	.	.	TRBJ2-1	TGCGCCAGCAGCCAAGGGGGCGGGGCTGAGCAGTTCTTC	CASSQGGGAEQFF
TRBV9	.	.	TRBJ2-1	TGTGCCAGCAGCGTAGGATCAGGGGCGCGGGAGCAGTTCTTC	CASSVGSGAREQFF
TRBV10-3	TRBD1	.	TRBJ1-2	TGTGCCAGTACGCCGGGACAGGCCTATGGCTACACCTTC	CASTPGQAYGYTF
TRBV2	.	.	TRBJ2-5	TGTGCCAGCCTTCCGACCGTCCAGGAAGAGACCCAGTACTTC	CASLPTVQEETQYF
TRBV28	TRBD1	.	TRBJ1-3	TGTGCCAGCATTACAGGGGGCGTCGGTGGAAACACCATATATTTT	CASITGGVGGNTIYF
TRBV11-2	TRBD2	.	TRBJ2-1	TGTGCCAGCAGCAGCGGGGCGGCGGGCAATGAGCAGTTCTTC	CASSSGAAGNEQFF
TRBV7-2	.	many	TRBJ1-3	TGTGCCAGCAGCAGATACCAGGACTCTGGAAACACCATATATTTT	CASSRYQDSGNTIYF
TRBV28	.	.	TRBJ1-2	TGTGCCAGCCGACTTACGGACTATGGCTACACCTTC	CASRLTDYGYTF
TRBV19	.	.	TRBJ1-1	TGTGCCAGTAGTATATCGACAGAATTGAACACTGAAGCTTTCTTT	CASSISTELNTEAFF
TRBV6-5	TRBD2	.	TRBJ2-3	TGTGCCAGCAGTTACATGGGGGGGTCTAGCACAGATACGCAGTATTTT	CASSYMGGSSTDTQYF
TRBV6-5	.	.	TRBJ1-2	TGTGCCAGCAGGCAGGACAATTTAGCTAACTATGGCTACACCTTC	CASRQDNLANYGYTF
TRBV28	TRBD1	.	TRBJ1-6	TGTGCCAGCAGCGAACTTACAGGGGGCCTGGGGTCACCCCTCCACTTT	CASSELTGGLGSPLHF
TRBV28	TRBD1	.	TRBJ2-6	TGTGCCAGCAGTTCAGCCTCGGGACAGGGAGCCAACGTCCTGACTTTC	CASSSASGQGANVLTF
TRBV2	.	.	TRBJ1-2	TGTGCCAGTGAATCAGGGTATATGGACTATGGCTACACCTTC	CASESGYMDYGYTF
TRBV12-5	TRBD1	.	TRBJ2-5	TGTGCTAGTGGTTTTCGGGACAGTAGTAAAGAGACCCAGTACTTC	CASGFRDSSKETQYF
TRBV6-5	.	.	TRBJ2-3	TGTGCCAGCAGTTACTCGTGGGGGCGCGCTGATACGCAGTATTTT	CASSYSWGRADTQYF
TRBV10-3	TRBD2	once	TRBJ2-1	TGTGCCATCAGTGTCGGGGGGGCCGCATACAATGAGCAGTTCTTC	CAISVGGAAYNEQFF
TRBV20-1	.	.	TRBJ2-5	TGCAGTGCTCAGCGGTTGGAGACCCAGTACTTC	CSAQRLETQYF
TRBV5-5	TRBD1	.	TRBJ1-3	TGTGCCAGCGGACCCTGGGACAGGGGCGGAAACACCATATATTTT	CASGPWDRGGNTIYF
TRBV10-3	.	.	TRBJ1-5	TGTGCCATCAGTGCGGGTGATCAGCCCCAGCATTTT	CAISAGDQPQHF
TRBV3-1/TRBV3-2	.	.	TRBJ2-5	TGTGCCAGCAGCCAGCCGGGGGAGCAAGAGACCCAGTACTTC	CASSQPGEQETQYF
TRBV7-2	.	.	TRBJ1-6	TGTGCCAGCAGCCCGGAAGGCGGGGTTAATTCACCCCTCCACTTT	CASSPEGGVNSPLHF
TRBV6-5	TRBD1	.	TRBJ2-3	TGTGCCAGCAGTCCAGCGGGACAGGGGTATTGTACGCAGTATTTT	CASSPAGQGYCTQYF
TRBV7-3	TRBD1	.	TRBJ2-3	TGTGCCAGCAGCTTAAACCCTGGACAGGGTTCAATAGATACGCAGTATTTT	CASSLNPGQGSIDTQYF
TRBV9	TRBD2	.	TRBJ2-3	TGTGCCAGCAGCATTAGCGGGGGACACACAGATACGCAGTATTTT	CASSISGGHTDTQYF
TRBV11-2	TRBD2	.	TRBJ2-1	TGTGCCAGCAGCTTAGCTAGCGGGGCCGAGCAGTTCTTC	CASSLASGAEQFF
TRBV6-6	TRBD1	.	TRBJ1-2	TGTGCCAGCAGATCCCGACAGGGAAGTTATGGCTACACCTTC	CASRSRQGSYGYTF
TRBV6-2/TRBV6-3	TRBD2	.	TRBJ2-1	TGTGCCAGCAGTTACCCCGCTAGCGGGGGGGCCTATGAGCAGTTCTTC	CASSYPASGGAYEQFF
TRBV7-6	TRBD1	.	TRBJ1-6	TGTGCCAGCAGCTTAGGAGCGGCAGGGGGTGGTAATTCACCCCTCCACTTT	CASSLGAAGGGNSPLHF